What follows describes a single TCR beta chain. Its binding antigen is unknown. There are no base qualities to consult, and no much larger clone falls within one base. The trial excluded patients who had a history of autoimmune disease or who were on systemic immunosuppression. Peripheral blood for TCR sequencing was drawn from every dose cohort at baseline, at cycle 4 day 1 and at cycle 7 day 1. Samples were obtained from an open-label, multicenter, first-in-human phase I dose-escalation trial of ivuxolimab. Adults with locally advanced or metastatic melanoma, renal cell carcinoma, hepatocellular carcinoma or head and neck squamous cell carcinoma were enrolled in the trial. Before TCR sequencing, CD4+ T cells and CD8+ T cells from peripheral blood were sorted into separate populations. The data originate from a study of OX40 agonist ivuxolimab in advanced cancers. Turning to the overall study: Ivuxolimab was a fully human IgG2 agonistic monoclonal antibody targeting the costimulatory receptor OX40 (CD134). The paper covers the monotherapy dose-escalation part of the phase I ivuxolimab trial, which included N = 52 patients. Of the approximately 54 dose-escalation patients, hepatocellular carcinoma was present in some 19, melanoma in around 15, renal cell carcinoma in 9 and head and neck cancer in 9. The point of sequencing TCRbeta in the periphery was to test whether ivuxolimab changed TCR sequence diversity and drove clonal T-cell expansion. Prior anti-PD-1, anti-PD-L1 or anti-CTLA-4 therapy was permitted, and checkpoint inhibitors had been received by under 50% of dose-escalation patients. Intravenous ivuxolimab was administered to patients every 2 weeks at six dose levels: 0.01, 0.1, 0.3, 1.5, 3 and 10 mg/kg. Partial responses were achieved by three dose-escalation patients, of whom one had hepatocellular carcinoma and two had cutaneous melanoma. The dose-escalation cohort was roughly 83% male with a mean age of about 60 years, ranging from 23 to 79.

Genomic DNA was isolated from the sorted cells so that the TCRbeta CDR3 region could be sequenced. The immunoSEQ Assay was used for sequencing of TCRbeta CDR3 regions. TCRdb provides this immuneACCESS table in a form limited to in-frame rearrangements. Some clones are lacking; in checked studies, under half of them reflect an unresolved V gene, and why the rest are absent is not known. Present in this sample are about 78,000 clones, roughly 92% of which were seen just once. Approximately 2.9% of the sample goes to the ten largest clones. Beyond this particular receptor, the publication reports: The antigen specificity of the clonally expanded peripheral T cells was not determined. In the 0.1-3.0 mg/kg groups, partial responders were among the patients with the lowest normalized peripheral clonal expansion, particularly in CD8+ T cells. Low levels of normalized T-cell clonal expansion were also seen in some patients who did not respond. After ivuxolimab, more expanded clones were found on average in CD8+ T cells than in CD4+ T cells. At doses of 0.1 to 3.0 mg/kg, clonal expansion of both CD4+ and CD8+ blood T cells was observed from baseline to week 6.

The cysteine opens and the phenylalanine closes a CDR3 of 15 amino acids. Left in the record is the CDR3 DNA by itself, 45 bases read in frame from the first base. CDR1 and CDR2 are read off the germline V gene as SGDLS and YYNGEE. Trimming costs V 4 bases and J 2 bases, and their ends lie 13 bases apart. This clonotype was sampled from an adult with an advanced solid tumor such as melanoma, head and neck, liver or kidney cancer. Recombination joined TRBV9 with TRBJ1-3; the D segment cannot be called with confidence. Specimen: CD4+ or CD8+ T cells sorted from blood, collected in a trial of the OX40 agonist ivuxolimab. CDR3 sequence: CASSPIPGPGNTIYF. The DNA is TGTGCCAGCAGCCCAATACCCGGGCCTGGAAACACCATATATTTT.